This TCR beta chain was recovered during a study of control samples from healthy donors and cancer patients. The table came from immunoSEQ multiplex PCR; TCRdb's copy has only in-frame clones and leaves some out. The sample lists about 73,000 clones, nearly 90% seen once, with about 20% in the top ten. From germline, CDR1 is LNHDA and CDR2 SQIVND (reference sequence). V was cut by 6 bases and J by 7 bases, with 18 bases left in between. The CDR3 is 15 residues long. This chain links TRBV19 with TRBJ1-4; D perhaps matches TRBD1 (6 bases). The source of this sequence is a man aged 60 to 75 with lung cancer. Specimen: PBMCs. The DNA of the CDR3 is TGTGCCAGTAGAAGTATAGACAGGATGGTTGAAAAACTGTTTTTT. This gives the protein CASRSIDRMVEKLFF.